These T cell receptor beta chains were read from a single sample in a study of blood T cell repertoires in COVID-19. Profiled with immunoSEQ multiplex PCR; TCRdb holds only in-frame clones, not every one. The table records approximately 220,000 clones, under 90% of them present only once. The sequenced sample consisted of peripheral blood. These receptors came from a woman aged 60-75 years who had recovered from COVID-19. Both conserved end residues are part of each CDR3.

TRBV10-3	TRBJ2-2	CAIRPAANTGELFF
TRBV5-8	TRBJ1-2	CASRRRGTNYGYTF
TRBV11-2	TRBJ2-2	CASSHLGGQSTGELFF
TRBV5-4	TRBJ2-7	CASSSETTGTSYEQYF
TRBV20-1	TRBJ1-5	CSASTISQPQHF
TRBV19	TRBJ2-7	CASSIVSRDGTAYYEQYF
TRBV18	TRBJ1-1	CASSGGPNTEAFF
TRBV10-3	TRBJ2-7	CAISDPWTSGAEQYF
TRBV7-3	TRBJ1-5	CASSLRTGRQPQHF
TRBV3-1/TRBV3-2	TRBJ2-5	CASSQVGGRETQYF
TRBV5-6	TRBJ2-2	CASSLFLQLSGELFF
TRBV10-3	TRBJ2-5	CAISAQAGIQETQYF
TRBV5-5	TRBJ1-2	CASSLVGAGYGYTF
TRBV4-1	TRBJ1-1	CASSQGRGEAFF
TRBV5-1	TRBJ2-3	CASSYGDRGTDTQYF
TRBV6-5	TRBJ1-5	CASSPTGLSGPQHF
TRBV9	TRBJ2-5	CASSWGDRGLQETQYF
TRBV19	TRBJ2-5	CASSQGPRGETQYF
TRBV20-1	TRBJ2-5	CSASMNSNAGAETQYF
TRBV10-2	TRBJ1-2	CASSEFKNYGYTF
TRBV4-2	TRBJ2-1	CASSPERTSGYNEQFF
TRBV25-1	TRBJ2-2	CASSEYPPNRNTGELFF
TRBV7-9	TRBJ2-1	CASSLLERGDPYNEQFF
TRBV20-1	TRBJ1-6	CSASDRDSSSYNSPLHF